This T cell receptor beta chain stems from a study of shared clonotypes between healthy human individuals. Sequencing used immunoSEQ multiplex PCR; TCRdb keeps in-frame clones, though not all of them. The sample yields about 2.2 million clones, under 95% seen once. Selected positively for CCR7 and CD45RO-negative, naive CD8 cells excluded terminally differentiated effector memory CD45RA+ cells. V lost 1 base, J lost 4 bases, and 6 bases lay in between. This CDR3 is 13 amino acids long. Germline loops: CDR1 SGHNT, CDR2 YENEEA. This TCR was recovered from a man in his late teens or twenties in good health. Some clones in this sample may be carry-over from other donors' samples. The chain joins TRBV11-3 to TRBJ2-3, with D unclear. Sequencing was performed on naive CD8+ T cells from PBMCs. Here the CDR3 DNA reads TGTGCCAGCAGCTTAGGTCGAGCAGATACGCAGTATTTT. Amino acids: CASSLGRADTQYF.